A single sample is the source of the 2 T cell receptor beta chains below, sequenced in a study of cytomegalovirus exposure and HLA in healthy donors. A multiplex PCR was run with 60 Vbeta primers and 13 Jbeta primers. The method was immunoSEQ multiplex PCR; TCRdb's version includes in-frame clones alone and lacks a portion of them. Among approximately 190,000 clones listed, 82% were seen once. The sequenced sample consisted of PBMCs. The receptors shown here come from a woman under 30 in good health and CMV-seronegative.

This chain connects TRBV9 to TRBJ2-2; D uncertain. From germline, CDR1 is SGDLS and CDR2 YYNGEE. This CDR3 has 14 residues. Trimming stripped 0 bases from V and 5 bases from J, with 8 bases between. The CDR3 DNA is TGTGCCAGCAGCGTAGGTCGCGTTACCGGGGAGCTGTTTTTT. It encodes CASSVGRVTGELFF.

The rearrangement links TRBV11-2 to TRBJ1-1; D is uncertain. V lost 2 bases and J lost 1, with 5 bases in between. Germline V gene lookup returns CDR1 SGHAT and CDR2 FQNNGV. The CDR3 is 13 residues long. The CDR3 DNA reads TGTGCCAGCAGCTTACGGGAGAACACTGAAGCTTTCTTT. Residues: CASSLRENTEAFF.